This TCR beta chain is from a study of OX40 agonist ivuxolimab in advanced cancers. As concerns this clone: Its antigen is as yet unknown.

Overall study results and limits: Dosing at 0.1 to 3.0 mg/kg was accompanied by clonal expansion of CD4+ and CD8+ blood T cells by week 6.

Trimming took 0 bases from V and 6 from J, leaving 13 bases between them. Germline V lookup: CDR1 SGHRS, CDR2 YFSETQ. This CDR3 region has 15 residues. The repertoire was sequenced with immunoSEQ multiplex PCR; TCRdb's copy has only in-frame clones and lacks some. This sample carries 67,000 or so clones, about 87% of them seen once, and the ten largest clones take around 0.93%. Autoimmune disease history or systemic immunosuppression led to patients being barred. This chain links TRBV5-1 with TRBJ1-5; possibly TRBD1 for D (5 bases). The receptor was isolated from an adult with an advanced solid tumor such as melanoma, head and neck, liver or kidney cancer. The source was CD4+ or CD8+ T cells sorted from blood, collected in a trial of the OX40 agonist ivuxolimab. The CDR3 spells CASSLVGGSGQPQHF. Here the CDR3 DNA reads TGCGCCAGCAGCTTGGTTGGGGGATCGGGTCAGCCCCAGCATTTT.